This record looks at one T cell receptor beta chain sequence and its context. The V gene's germline CDR1 is MDHEN and CDR2 SYDVKM. The ends were cut back, 7 bases at V and 5 bases at J, with 11 bases in the middle. This CDR3 spans 12 amino acids. The data were produced by immunoSEQ multiplex PCR, yet TCRdb's version contains in-frame clones alone and is incomplete. The sample holds approximately 78,000 clones, roughly nine tenths seen once. These data are taken from a study of blood T cell repertoires in COVID-19. Overall study context: T cells, B-cell-depleted T cells, or PBMCs supplied cDNA or gDNA.

Source material: peripheral blood. The chain has TRBV28 and TRBJ1-2; D is undetermined. The sequence was obtained from a man aged 45-65 years with COVID-19, enrolled during active disease. The CDR3 region has the DNA TGTGCCAGCAAGGCGGGTATATATGGCTACACCTTC. Amino acid sequence: CASKAGIYGYTF.